Each of the 18 T cell receptor beta chains below was sequenced from the same sample in a study of T cell responses to AZD1222 COVID-19 vaccine. The table came from immunoSEQ multiplex PCR; TCRdb's copy has only in-frame clones and leaves some out. The sample lists some 65,000 clones, 79% occurring once. Sequenced here: peripheral blood, sampled on day 0 of MenACWY control vaccination. Receptors were obtained from an adult in good health.

The chain recombines TRBV4-3 with TRBJ2-1; D unresolved. The germline V gene encodes CDR1 LGHNA and CDR2 YSLEER. This CDR3 comprises 16 residues. V gave up 0 bases and J gave up 5 bases, with 14 bases separating them. The CDR3 sequence: CASSQDLGSINNEQFF. Here the CDR3 DNA reads TGCGCCAGCAGCCAAGATTTGGGATCCATAAACAATGAGCAGTTCTTC.

V gene TRBV3-1 (or the pseudogene TRBV3-2) combines with J gene TRBJ1-1; D not resolved. V lost 0 bases, J lost 2 bases, and 10 bases lay in between. Looked up from germline, CDR1 is LGHDT and CDR2 is YNNKEL (reference sequence). The CDR3 runs 15 residues. CDR3: CASSQEPRPNTEAFF. The CDR3 coding sequence is TGTGCCAGCAGCCAAGAGCCCAGACCCAACACTGAAGCTTTCTTT.

The chain is built from TRBV2 and TRBJ2-7; 7 bases match TRBD2. The CDR3 spans 14 residues. Germline CDR1 reads SNHLY; CDR2 reads FYNNEI. The J segment lost 3 bases and the V segment lost 3 bases, leaving 5 bases of the junction unmatched. CDR3 loop: CASSEGLQLYEQYF. The CDR3 coding sequence is TGTGCCAGCAGTGAGGGACTACAGCTCTACGAGCAGTACTTC.

Here the CDR3 DNA reads TGTGCCAGCAGTTTAGACTACTCCTACGAGCAGTACTTC. Encoded protein: CASSLDYSYEQYF. The V and J genes are TRBV12-3 or TRBV12-4 and TRBJ2-7; D is unresolved. V shed 1 base and J shed 0 bases, with 4 bases lying between them. The CDR3 sequence is 13 residues long.

The V gene is TRBV7-8, the J gene TRBJ2-2; 8 positions agree with TRBD1. Germline values: CDR1 SGHVS, CDR2 FQNEAQ. The J segment lost 5 bases and the V segment lost 5 bases, leaving 10 bases of the junction unmatched. The CDR3 contains 16 residues. The CDR3 reads CASSPRRGTGTGELFF. The CDR3 nucleotides are TGTGCCAGCAGCCCACGACGTGGGACAGGTACCGGGGAGCTGTTTTTT.

The chain carries TRBV7-2 and TRBJ1-1; TRBD1 matches at 8 bases. CDR3 length equals 14 residues. CDR1 SGHTA and CDR2 FQGNSA come from the germline V gene. V lost 3 bases to trimming and J lost 5 bases; unmatched junction nucleotides: 5. The CDR3 coding sequence is TGTGCCAGCAGCTTTGACAGGGGTGGAACTGAAGCTTTCTTT. Encoded protein: CASSFDRGGTEAFF.

The genes are TRBV28 and TRBJ1-2; 9 bases are a match to TRBD1. The CDR3 contains 17 residues. Germline-derived CDR1 and CDR2 are MDHEN and SYDVKM. The J segment lost 6 bases and the V segment lost 5 bases, leaving 16 bases of the junction unmatched. The CDR3 coding sequence is TGTGCCAGCAGTCCTTCGGGGACAGGGCTCGATTCTCATGGCTACACCTTC. Amino acid sequence: CASSPSGTGLDSHGYTF.

The V call is TRBV2, the J call TRBJ1-1; D may be TRBD1 (6 bases). The CDR3 covers 13 residues. In germline, CDR1 is SNHLY, CDR2 FYNNEI. Between the trimmed V and J ends, which lost 7 bases and 4 bases, there was a span of 13 bases. The CDR3 is CASKTGFGTEAFF. For the CDR3, the DNA is TGTGCCAGCAAGACAGGTTTTGGCACTGAAGCTTTCTTT. Together with reference TRBV2 and TRBJ1-1, the CDR3 gives the full variable domain: EPEVTQTPSHQVTQMGQEVILRCVPISNHLYFYWYRQILGQKVEFLVSFYNNEISEKSEIFDDQFSVERPDGSNFTLKIRSTKLEDSAMYFCASKTGFGTEAFFGQGTRLTVV.

The V and J genes are TRBV18 and TRBJ2-6; 9 positions agree with TRBD1. The CDR3 runs to 19 residues. After removal of 4 bases from V and 2 bases from J, the junction contained 12 bases not matched to a gene. Germline CDR1 KGHSH, CDR2 LQKENI. As DNA, the CDR3 is TGTGCCAGCTCACAGCGAACCGGGACAGGGATAACTGGGGCCAACGTCCTGACTTTC. This gives the protein CASSQRTGTGITGANVLTF.

The chain employs TRBV7-2 and TRBJ2-7; D may be TRBD2 (5 bases). Germline assignment: CDR1 SGHTA and CDR2 FQGNSA. Trimming cost V 5 bases and J 0 bases, with 11 bases left between them. The CDR3 is made up of 14 amino acids. The CDR3 sequence: CASSDLGSSYEQYF. The CDR3 DNA is TGTGCCAGCAGCGACCTGGGGAGCTCCTACGAGCAGTACTTC.

The V gene is TRBV6-5, the J gene TRBJ1-1; no firm D call. The V gene lost 2 bases and the J gene lost 3 bases, with 10 bases spanning the gap. The germline V gene encodes CDR1 MNHEY and CDR2 SVGAGI. CDR3 size: 14 residues. The CDR3 DNA reads TGTGCCAGCAGTTACAAGGCAGCAGACACTGAAGCTTTCTTT. Amino acids: CASSYKAADTEAFF.

This chain joins TRBV5-4 and TRBJ2-2; 7 bases are shared with TRBD1. Germline V gene lookup returns CDR1 SGHNT and CDR2 YYREEE (reference sequence). CDR3 length: 17 amino acids. J lost 4 bases, V lost 2 bases, and 11 bases had no gene match. This chain's CDR3 is CASSLSPGTASTGELFF. Here the CDR3 DNA reads TGTGCCAGCAGCTTAAGTCCAGGGACAGCGAGCACCGGGGAGCTGTTTTTT. Complete variable domain (other parts from reference TRBV5-4 and TRBJ2-2): ETGVTQSPTHLIKTRGQQVTLRCSSQSGHNTVSWYQQALGQGPQFIFQYYREEENGRGNFPPRFSGLQFPNYSSELNVNALELDDSALYLCASSLSPGTASTGELFFGEGSRLTVL.

The chain employs TRBV2 and TRBJ2-3; tentative D call: TRBD2 (5 bases). Trimming took off 6 bases at V and 11 bases at J, with 15 bases between the two ends. This CDR3 spans 12 amino acids. Germline V gene data show CDR1 as SNHLY and CDR2 as FYNNEI. CDR3 nucleotides: TGTGCCAGCAGAGGACTCTTAGTCCAGCAGTATTTT. It translates to CASRGLLVQQYF. The full variable domain, in which reference TRBV2 and TRBJ2-3 provide the parts outside the CDR3, is EPEVTQTPSHQVTQMGQEVILRCVPISNHLYFYWYRQILGQKVEFLVSFYNNEISEKSEIFDDQFSVERPDGSNFTLKIRSTKLEDSAMYFCASRGLLVQQYFGPGTRLTVL.

The chain couples TRBV2 to TRBJ1-5; perhaps TRBD1 as D (5 bases). Deletions cut 7 bases from V and 1 base from J, with 11 bases between. Germline CDR1 SNHLY, CDR2 FYNNEI. The CDR3 has 14 amino acids. The CDR3 DNA reads TGTGCCAGCAATCGGGGGGGGAGCAATCAGCCCCAGCATTTT. This codes for CASNRGGSNQPQHF.

This clone was observed a single time. The rearrangement uses TRBV28 and TRBJ1-1; 7 bases line up with TRBD1. Germline V gene lookup returns CDR1 MDHEN and CDR2 SYDVKM. The CDR3 covers 14 residues. V was clipped by 6 bases and J by 0 bases; unmatched bases: 4. The CDR3: CASSSGTVNTEAFF. CDR3 in DNA: TGTGCCAGCAGCTCCGGGACAGTGAACACTGAAGCTTTCTTT.

This clone appeared a few times. The rearrangement uses TRBV21-1 and TRBJ1-1. TRBV21-1 is a listed pseudogene. The CDR3 spans 13 residues. Here the CDR3 DNA reads TGTGCCAGCGAAATTCCCACGAACACTGAAGCTTTCTTT. It yields the protein CASEIPTNTEAFF.

This clone appeared once. This chain uses TRBV5-1 with TRBJ1-1; 8 nucleotides match TRBD1. The germline gives CDR1 SGHRS, CDR2 YFSETQ. The CDR3 spans 17 residues. V lost 4 bases and J lost 4; bases outside the gene matches: 15. CDR3 residues: CASSEVGQGGVGTEAFF. CDR3 bases: TGCGCCAGCAGCGAGGTTGGACAGGGAGGGGTCGGCACTGAAGCTTTCTTT.

The chain has TRBV29-1 and TRBJ2-3, with no clear D. The germline V gene has CDR1 SQVTM and CDR2 ANQGSEA. The V and J ends lost 0 bases and 11 bases respectively, with 9 bases between them. The length of the CDR3 is 11 residues. This CDR3 is CSVEDGLGQYF. CDR3 coding DNA: TGCAGCGTTGAAGACGGGTTAGGGCAGTATTTT.